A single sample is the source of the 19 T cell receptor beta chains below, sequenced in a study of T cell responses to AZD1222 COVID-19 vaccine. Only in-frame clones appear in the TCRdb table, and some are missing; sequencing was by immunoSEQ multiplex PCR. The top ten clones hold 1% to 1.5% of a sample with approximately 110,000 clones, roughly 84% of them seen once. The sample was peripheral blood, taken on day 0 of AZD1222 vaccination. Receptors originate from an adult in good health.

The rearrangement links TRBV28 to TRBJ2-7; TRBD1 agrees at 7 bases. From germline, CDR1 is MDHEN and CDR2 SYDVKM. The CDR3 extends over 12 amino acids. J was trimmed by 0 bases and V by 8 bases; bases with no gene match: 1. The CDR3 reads CASWDSSYEQYF. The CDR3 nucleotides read TGTGCCAGCTGGGACAGCTCCTACGAGCAGTACTTC.

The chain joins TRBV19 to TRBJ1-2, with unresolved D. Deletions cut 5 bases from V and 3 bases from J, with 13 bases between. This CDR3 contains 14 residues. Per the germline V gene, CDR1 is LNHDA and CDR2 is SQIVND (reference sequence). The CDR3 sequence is CASSLSNQDYGYTF. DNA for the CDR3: TGTGCCAGTAGTTTGTCGAACCAGGACTATGGCTACACCTTC.

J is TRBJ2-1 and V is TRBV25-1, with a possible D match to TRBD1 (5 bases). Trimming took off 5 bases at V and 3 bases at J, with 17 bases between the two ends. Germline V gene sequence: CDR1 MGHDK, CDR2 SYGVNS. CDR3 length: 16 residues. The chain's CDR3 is CASSRKARVGYNEQFF. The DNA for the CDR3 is TGTGCCAGCAGTCGAAAGGCCAGGGTAGGCTACAATGAGCAGTTCTTC.

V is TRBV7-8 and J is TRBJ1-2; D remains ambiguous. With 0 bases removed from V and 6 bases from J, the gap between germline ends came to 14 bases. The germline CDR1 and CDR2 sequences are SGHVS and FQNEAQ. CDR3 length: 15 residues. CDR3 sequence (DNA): TGTGCCAGCAGCTTAGCCAGGCTGGTGAGAAATGGCTACACCTTC. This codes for CASSLARLVRNGYTF.

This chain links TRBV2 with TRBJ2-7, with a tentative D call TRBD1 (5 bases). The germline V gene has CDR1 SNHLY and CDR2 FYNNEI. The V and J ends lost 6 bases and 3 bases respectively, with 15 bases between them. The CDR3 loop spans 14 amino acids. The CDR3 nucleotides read TGTGCCAGCAGGGGTACAGGCACTAACTACGAGCAGTACTTC. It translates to CASRGTGTNYEQYF.

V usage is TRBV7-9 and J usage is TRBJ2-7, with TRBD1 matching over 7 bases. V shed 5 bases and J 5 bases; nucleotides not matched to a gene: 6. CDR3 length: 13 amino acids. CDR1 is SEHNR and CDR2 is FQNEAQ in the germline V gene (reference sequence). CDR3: CASSLRGRDEQYF. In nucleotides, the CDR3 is TGTGCCAGCAGCCTTAGGGGGCGGGACGAGCAGTACTTC.

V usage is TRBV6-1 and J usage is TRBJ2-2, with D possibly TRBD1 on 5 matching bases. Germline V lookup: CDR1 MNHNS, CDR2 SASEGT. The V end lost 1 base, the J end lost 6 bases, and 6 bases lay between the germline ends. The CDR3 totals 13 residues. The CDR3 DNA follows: TGTGCCAGCAGTGAAGTGGGGCCCGGGGAGCTGTTTTTT. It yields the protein CASSEVGPGELFF.

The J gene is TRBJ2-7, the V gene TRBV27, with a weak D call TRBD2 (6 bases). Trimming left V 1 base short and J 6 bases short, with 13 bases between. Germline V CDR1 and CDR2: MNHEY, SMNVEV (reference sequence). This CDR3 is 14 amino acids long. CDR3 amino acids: CASSLWGGRGEQYF. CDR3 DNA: TGTGCCAGCAGTTTATGGGGAGGACGGGGCGAGCAGTACTTC.

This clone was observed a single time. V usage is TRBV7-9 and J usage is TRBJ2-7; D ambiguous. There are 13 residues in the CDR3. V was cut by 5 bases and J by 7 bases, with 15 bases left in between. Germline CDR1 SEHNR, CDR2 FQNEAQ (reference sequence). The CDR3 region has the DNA TGTGCCAGCAGCGCCCCCCTCCTCGGGGAGCAGTACTTC. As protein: CASSAPLLGEQYF.

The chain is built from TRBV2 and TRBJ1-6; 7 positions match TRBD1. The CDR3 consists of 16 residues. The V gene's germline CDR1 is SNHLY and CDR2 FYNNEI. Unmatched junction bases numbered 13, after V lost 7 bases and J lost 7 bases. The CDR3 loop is CASTSLDRTDNSPLHF. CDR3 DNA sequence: TGTGCCAGCACCTCTTTGGACAGGACGGACAATTCACCCCTCCACTTT.

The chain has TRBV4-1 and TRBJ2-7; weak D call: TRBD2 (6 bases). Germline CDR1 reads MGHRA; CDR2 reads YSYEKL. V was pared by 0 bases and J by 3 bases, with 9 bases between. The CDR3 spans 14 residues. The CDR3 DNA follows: TGCGCCAGCAGCCAAGATCGGGGGTTCTACGAGCAGTACTTC. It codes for CASSQDRGFYEQYF.

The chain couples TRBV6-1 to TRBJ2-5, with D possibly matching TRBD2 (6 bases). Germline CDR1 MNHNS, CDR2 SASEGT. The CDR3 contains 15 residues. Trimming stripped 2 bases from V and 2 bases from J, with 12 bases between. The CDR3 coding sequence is TGTGCCAGCAGTGAATGGGGGGACCGTCAAGAGACCCAGTACTTC. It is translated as CASSEWGDRQETQYF.

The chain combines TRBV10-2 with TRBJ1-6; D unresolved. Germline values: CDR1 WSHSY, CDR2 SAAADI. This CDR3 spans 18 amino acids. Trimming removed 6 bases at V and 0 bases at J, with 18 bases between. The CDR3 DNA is TGCGCCAGCAGCGTACCCCCGGGCGTAGCCTCCTATAATTCACCCCTCCACTTT. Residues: CASSVPPGVASYNSPLHF.

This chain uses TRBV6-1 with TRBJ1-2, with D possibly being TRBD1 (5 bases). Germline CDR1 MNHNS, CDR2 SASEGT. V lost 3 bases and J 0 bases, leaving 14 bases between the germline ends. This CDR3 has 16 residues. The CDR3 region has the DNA TGTGCCAGCAGTGAGAGGCGGGGGAACTCTAACTATGGCTACACCTTC. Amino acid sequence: CASSERRGNSNYGYTF.

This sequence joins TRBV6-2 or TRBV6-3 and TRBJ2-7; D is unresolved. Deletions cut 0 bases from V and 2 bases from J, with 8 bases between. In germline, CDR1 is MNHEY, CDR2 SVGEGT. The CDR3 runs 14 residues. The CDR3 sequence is CASSYSVRAYEQYF. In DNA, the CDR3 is TGTGCCAGCAGTTACTCGGTTCGAGCCTACGAGCAGTACTTC.

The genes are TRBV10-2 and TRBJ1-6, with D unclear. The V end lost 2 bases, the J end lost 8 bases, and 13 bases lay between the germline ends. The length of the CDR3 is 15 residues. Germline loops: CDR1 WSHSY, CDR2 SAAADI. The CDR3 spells CASSETPGDDSPLHF. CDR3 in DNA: TGCGCCAGCAGTGAGACTCCAGGAGACGATTCACCCCTCCACTTT.

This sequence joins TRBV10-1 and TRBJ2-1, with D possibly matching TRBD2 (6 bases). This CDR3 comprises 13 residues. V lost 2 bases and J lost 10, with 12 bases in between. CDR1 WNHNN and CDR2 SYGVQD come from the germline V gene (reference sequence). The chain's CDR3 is CASSEGGRGEQFF. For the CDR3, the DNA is TGCGCCAGCAGTGAGGGAGGGCGCGGCGAGCAGTTCTTC.

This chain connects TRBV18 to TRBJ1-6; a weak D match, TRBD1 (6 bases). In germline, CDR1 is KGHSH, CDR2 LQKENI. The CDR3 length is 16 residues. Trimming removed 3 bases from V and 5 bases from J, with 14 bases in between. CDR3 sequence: CASSPGGREDNSPLHF. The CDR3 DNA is TGTGCCAGCTCACCCGGGGGCAGGGAAGATAATTCACCCCTCCACTTT.

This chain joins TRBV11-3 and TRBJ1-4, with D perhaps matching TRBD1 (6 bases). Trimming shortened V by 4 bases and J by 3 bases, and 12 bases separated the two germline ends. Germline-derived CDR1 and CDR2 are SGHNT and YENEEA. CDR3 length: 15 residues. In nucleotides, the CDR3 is TGTGCCAGCAGCTGGGGGCAGGGCCCTAATGAAAAACTGTTTTTT. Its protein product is CASSWGQGPNEKLFF.